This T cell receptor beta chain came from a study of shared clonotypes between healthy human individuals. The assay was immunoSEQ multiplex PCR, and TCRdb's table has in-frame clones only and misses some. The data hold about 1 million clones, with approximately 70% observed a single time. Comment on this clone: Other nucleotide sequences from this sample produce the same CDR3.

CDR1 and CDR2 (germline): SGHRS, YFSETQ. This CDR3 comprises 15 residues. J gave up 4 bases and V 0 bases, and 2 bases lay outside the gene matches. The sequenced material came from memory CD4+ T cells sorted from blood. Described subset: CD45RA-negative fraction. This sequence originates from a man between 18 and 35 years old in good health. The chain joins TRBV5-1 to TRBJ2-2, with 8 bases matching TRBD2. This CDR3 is CASSLVLAGTGELFF. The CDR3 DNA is TGCGCCAGCAGCTTGGTTCTAGCGGGCACCGGGGAGCTGTTTTTT.